This TCR beta chain was recorded in a study of post-analysis software for immune sequencing data (dated by TCRdb to between 2015 and 2017). About the full investigation: Relapsing-remitting, secondary progressive and progressive-relapsing multiple sclerosis were recorded as disease courses, and subtype annotation was lacking for some patients. The patient repertoires were set against eleven to twelve previously published healthy control repertoires from donors whose ages ranged from about 6 to 27 years. A subset of samples was prepared in parallel using single-end sample barcoding, then pooled and co-amplified after Illumina adapter ligation.

Explained via the paper, the time point label denotes: second blood draw from one MS patient after hematopoietic stem cell transplantation. To demonstrate the VDJtools post-analysis software, TCR beta repertoires were profiled from the peripheral blood of 13 young patients with multiple sclerosis. Multiple sclerosis patients were children and adolescents aged about 6 to 16 years. The method behind the library was PCR. The run used an Illumina HiSeq 2500. To reduce PCR and sequencing biases, unique molecular identifiers were built into the TCR beta cDNA libraries. Approximately 500,000 cDNA molecules were obtained for every 1 to 10 million input T cells, so each molecule roughly corresponded to one T cell. The patient libraries were prepared and sequenced using the same protocol as the earlier healthy control dataset. Samples belonging to the same batch were prepared together, multiplexed and sequenced on a shared HiSeq lane. The study's own analysis went as follows. MIGEC handled the raw barcoded reads, throwing out single-read molecular identifier groups before consensus assembly and CDR3 extraction. Clonotype tables were post-analysed with VDJtools, and diversity was normalized by down-sampling all datasets to the smallest sample size. In repertoire overlap clustering, CDR3 amino acid sequences, but not nucleotide sequences, were matched to correct batch-related cross-sample contamination. The public reads were quality trimmed at Q25 with fastp and then assembled into clones with MiXCR by TCRdb, keeping productive beta chains. Rows are unified per CDR3 protein, each entry keeping the most common DNA and genes. TCRdb's processing, not the authors' own work, is the source of the V and J calls. The sample table shows about 160,000 distinct CDR3 sequences, and roughly 35% are seen once. Approximately 30% of the sample lies in the top ten.

The study at large found these results: Multiple sclerosis patients had significantly lower normalized Chao1 diversity than controls, a result that suggests substantial peripheral T-cell clonal expansion. Several TRBV segments, including TRBV5-6, TRBV5-1 and TRBV20-1, were significantly more frequent in patients than controls. The multiple sclerosis patient group was slightly younger than the control group. Direct clustering with F measure showed strong co-clustering of samples prepared in the same batch, prompting a batch-effect correction.

A remark on this clonotype: Its binding antigen is unknown. Within one base of it there is no much larger clone, and no base qualities were kept.

Germline trimming: 1 base from V, 4 bases from J; junction bases outside gene matches: 5. The CDR3 spans 15 residues, from the cysteine through the phenylalanine. Left in the record is the CDR3 DNA by itself, 45 bases read in frame from the first base. The germline V gene encodes CDR1 SQVTM and CDR2 ANQGSEA. The TCR sequence derives from a girl aged 5 to 17 with multiple sclerosis. Donor details come from another sample of the same person, matched by shared clones. The source was blood, collected after autologous hematopoietic stem cell transplantation. The V gene is TRBV29-1 and the J gene is TRBJ2-1; 9 central nucleotides agree with TRBD2. The CDR3 loop reads CSVEAREGLYNEQFF. The DNA reads as follows: TGCAGCGTTGAAGCGCGGGAGGGCCTGTACAATGAGCAGTTCTTC.